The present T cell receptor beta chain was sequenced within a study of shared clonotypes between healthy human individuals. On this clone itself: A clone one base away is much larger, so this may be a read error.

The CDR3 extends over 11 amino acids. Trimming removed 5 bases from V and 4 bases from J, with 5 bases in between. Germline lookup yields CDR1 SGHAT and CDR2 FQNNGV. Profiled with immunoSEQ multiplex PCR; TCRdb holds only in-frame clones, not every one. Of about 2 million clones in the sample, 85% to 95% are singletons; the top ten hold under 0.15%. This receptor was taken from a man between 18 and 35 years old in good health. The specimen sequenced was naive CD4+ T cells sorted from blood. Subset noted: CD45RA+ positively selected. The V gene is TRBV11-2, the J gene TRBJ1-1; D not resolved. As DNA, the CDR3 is TGTGCCAGCAGCAAGAGCACTGAAGCTTTCTTT. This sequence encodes CASSKSTEAFF. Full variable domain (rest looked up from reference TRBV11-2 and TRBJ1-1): EAGVAQSPRYKIIEKRQSVAFWCNPISGHATLYWYQQILGQGPKLLIQFQNNGVVDDSQLPKDRFSAERLKGVDSTLKIQPAKLEDSAVYLCASSKSTEAFFGQGTRLTVV.